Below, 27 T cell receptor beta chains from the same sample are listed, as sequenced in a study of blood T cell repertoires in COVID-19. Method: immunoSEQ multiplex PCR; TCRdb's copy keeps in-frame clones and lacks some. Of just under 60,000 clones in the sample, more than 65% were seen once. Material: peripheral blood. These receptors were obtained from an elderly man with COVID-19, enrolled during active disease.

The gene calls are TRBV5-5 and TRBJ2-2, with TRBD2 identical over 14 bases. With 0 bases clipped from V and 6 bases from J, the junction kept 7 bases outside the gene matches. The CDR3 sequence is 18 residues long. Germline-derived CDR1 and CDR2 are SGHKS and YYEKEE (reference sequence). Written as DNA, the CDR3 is TGTGCCAGCAGCTTGGCCGGACTAGCGGGAGGTATGGCCGGGGAGCTGTTTTTT. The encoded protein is CASSLAGLAGGMAGELFF.

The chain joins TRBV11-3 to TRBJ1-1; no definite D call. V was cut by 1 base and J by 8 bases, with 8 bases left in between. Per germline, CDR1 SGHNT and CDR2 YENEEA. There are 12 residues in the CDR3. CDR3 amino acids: CASSLGAREAFF. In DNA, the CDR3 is TGTGCCAGCAGCTTAGGGGCACGGGAAGCTTTCTTT.

CDR3 nucleotides: TGCGCCAGCAGCCCCACGGCAGGACAGATATATGGCTACACCTTC. As protein: CASSPTAGQIYGYTF. The genes are TRBV4-3 and TRBJ1-2; weak D call: TRBD1 (6 bases). The ends were cut back, 4 bases at V and 5 bases at J, with 17 bases in the middle. CDR1 LGHNA and CDR2 YSLEER come from the germline V gene. The CDR3 is made up of 15 amino acids.

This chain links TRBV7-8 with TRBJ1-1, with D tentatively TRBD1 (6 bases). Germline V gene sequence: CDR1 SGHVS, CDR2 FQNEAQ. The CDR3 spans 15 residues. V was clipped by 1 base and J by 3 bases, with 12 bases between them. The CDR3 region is CASSLERGGHTEAFF. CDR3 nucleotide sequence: TGTGCCAGCAGCTTAGAGAGGGGGGGGCACACTGAAGCTTTCTTT.

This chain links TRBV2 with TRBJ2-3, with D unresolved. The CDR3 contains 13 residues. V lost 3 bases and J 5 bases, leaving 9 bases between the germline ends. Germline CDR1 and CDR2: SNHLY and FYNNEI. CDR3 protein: CASSESFRDTQYF. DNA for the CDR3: TGTGCCAGCAGTGAGAGTTTTAGAGATACGCAGTATTTT.

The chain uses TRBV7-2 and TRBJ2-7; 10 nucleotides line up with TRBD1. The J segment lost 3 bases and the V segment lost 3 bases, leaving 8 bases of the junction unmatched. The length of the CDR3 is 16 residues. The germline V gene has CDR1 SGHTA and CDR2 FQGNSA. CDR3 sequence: CASSFGGTGVRYEQYF. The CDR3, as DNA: TGTGCCAGCAGCTTCGGAGGGACAGGGGTTCGCTACGAGCAGTACTTC.

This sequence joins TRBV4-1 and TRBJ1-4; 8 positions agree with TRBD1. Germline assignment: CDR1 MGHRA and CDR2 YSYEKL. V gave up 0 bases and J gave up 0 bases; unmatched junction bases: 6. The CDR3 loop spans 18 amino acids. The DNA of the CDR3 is TGCGCCAGCAGCCAAGAGGACAGGGCCGTTGCAACTAATGAAAAACTGTTTTTT. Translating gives CASSQEDRAVATNEKLFF.

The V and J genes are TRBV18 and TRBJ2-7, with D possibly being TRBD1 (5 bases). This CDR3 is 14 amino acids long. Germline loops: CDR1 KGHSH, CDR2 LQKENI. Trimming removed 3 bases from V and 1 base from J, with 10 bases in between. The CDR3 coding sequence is TGTGCCAGCTCACCCAGGGTGGAATCCTACGAGCAGTACTTC. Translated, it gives CASSPRVESYEQYF.

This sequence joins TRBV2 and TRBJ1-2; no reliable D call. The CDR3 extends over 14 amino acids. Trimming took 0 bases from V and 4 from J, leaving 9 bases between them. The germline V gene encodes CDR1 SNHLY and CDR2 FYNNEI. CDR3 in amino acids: CASSEAPQVYGYTF. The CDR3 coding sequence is TGTGCCAGCAGTGAAGCGCCGCAGGTCTATGGCTACACCTTC.

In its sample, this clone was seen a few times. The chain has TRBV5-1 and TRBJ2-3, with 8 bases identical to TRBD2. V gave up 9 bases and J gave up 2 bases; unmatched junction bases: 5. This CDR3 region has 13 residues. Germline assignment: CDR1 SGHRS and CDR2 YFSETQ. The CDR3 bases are TGCGCCACCTCGCGGGGGGCCACAGATACGCAGTATTTT. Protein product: CATSRGATDTQYF.

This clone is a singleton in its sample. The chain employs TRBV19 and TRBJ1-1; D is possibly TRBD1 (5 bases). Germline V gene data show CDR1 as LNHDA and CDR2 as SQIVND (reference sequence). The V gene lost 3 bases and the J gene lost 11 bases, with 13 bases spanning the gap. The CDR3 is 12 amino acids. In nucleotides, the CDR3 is TGTGCCAGTAGTATGAGCGGGACTAGGGCTTTCTTT. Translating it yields CASSMSGTRAFF.

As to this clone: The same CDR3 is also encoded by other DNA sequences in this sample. This CDR3 reads CASSPREVYPYGYTF. The CDR3 bases are TGTGCCAGCAGCCCCAGGGAGGTTTACCCCTATGGCTACACCTTC. This chain links TRBV6-5 with TRBJ1-2; possible D gene TRBD1, 5 bases. The V gene's germline CDR1 is MNHEY and CDR2 SVGAGI. With 6 bases removed from V and 4 bases from J, the gap between germline ends came to 18 bases. The CDR3 covers 15 residues.

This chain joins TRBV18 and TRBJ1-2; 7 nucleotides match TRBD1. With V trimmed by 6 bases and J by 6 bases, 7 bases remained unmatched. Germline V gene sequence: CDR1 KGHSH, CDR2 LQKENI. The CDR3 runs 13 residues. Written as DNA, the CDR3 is TGTGCCAGCTCGGAACAGGGGTGGGATGGCTACACCTTC. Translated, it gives CASSEQGWDGYTF.

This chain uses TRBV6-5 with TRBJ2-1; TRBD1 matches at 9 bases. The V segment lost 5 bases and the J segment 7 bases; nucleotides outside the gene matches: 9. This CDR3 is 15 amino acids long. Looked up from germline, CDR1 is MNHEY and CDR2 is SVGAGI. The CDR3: CASSPDRGVGNEQFF. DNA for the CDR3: TGTGCCAGCAGTCCGGACAGGGGCGTTGGAAATGAGCAGTTCTTC.

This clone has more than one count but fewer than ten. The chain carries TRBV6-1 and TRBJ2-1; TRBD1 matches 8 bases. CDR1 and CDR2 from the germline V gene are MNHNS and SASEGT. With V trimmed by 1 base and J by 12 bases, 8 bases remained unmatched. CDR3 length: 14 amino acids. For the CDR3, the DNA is TGTGCCAGCAGTGAAGGGACAGGGTGGAATAGGCAGTTCTTC. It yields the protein CASSEGTGWNRQFF.

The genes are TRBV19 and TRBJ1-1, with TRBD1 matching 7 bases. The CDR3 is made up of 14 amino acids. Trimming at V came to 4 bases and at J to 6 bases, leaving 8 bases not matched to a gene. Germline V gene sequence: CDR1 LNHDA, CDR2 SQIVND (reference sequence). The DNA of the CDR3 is TGTGCCAGTAGTAGCGCTCAGGGGGTCCCTGAAGCTTTCTTT. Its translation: CASSSAQGVPEAFF.

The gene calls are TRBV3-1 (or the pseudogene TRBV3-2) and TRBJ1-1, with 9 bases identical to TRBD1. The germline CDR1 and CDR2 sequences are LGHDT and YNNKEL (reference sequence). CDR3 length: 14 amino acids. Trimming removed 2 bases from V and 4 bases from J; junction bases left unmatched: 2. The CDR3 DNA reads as TGTGCCAGCAGCCAACCGGGACAGGGCACTGAAGCTTTCTTT. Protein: CASSQPGQGTEAFF.

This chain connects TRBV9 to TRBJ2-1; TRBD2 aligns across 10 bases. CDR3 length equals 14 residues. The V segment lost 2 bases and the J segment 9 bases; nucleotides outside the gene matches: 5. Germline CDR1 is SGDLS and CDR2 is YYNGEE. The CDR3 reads CASSVSSGSFEQFF. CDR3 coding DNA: TGTGCCAGCAGCGTCTCTAGCGGGAGCTTTGAGCAGTTCTTC.

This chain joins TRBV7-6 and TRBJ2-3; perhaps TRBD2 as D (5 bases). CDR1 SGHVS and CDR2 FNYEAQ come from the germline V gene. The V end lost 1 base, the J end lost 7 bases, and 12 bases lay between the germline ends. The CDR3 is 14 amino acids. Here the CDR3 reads CASSLGVSEHTQYF. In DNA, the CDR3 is TGTGCCAGCAGCTTAGGGGTTAGCGAGCATACGCAGTATTTT.

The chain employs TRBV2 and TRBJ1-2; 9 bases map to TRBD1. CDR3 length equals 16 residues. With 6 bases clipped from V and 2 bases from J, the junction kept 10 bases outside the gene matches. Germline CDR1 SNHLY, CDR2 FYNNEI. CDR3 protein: CASSLGTGRINYGYTF. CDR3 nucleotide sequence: TGTGCCAGCAGCCTCGGGACAGGGCGGATCAACTATGGCTACACCTTC.

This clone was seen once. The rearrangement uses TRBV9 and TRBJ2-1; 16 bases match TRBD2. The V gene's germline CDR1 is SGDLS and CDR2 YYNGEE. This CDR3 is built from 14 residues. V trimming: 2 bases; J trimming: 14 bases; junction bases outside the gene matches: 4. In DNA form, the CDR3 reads TGTGCCAGCAGCGTGGGACTAGCGGGAGGGCCGGAGTTCTTC. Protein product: CASSVGLAGGPEFF.

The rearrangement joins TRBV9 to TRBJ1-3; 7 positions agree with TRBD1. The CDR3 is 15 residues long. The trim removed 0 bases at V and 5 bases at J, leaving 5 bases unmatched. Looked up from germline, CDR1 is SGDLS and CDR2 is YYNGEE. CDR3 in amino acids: CASSVEGGGRNTIYF. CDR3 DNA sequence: TGTGCCAGCAGCGTAGAAGGGGGCGGAAGAAACACCATATATTTT.

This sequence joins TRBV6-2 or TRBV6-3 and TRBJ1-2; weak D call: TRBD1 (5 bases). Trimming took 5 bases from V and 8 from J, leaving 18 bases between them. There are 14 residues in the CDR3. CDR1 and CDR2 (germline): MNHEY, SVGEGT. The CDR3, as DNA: TGTGCCAGCAGTACCCCCGGTGGGGCGCGAGGCTACACCTTC. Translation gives CASSTPGGARGYTF.

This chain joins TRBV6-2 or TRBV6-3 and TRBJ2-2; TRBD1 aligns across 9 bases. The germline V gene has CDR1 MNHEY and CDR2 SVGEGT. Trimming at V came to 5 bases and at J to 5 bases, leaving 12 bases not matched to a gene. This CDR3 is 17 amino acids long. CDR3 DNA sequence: TGTGCCAGCAGTAACTTGGACAGGGGAATATGGACCGGGGAGCTGTTTTTT. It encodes CASSNLDRGIWTGELFF.

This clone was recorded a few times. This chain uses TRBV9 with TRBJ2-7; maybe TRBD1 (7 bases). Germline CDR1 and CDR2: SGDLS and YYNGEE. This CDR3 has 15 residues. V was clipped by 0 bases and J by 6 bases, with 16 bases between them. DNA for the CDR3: TGTGCCAGCAGCGTAGATTCCAGGGGGGTCTTCGAGCAGTACTTC. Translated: CASSVDSRGVFEQYF.

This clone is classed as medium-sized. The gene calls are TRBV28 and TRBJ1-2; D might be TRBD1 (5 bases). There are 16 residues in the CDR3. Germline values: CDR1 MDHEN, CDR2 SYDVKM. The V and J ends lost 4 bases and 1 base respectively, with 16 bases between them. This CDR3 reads CASSSPGEGNNYGYTF. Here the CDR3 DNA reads TGTGCCAGCAGTTCCCCCGGGGAGGGGAATAACTATGGCTACACCTTC.

CDR3 nucleotide sequence: TGTGCCATCCGGATTGATCGTCTGGAGAGACAGGGCAACACTGAAGCTTTCTTT. It encodes CAIRIDRLERQGNTEAFF. This chain joins TRBV10-3 and TRBJ1-1, with 7 bases lining up with TRBD1. Trimming at V came to 8 bases and at J to 2 bases, leaving 20 bases not matched to a gene. The CDR3 has 18 amino acids. Per the germline V gene, CDR1 is ENHRY and CDR2 is SYGVKD.